This section outlines one TCR beta chain sequence together with its context. The CDR3 extends over 16 amino acids. Trimming pared 3 bases from V and 7 bases from J, leaving 21 bases between. Per the germline V gene, CDR1 is SNHLY and CDR2 is FYNNEI. These data come from a study of T cell changes during pregnancy in multiple sclerosis. Profiling relied on immunoSEQ multiplex PCR, and the TCRdb table lists in-frame clones only, not all of them. The sample shows 40,000 to 45,000 clones, approximately 90% of them seen only once. This sequence joins TRBV2 and TRBJ1-2; D remains ambiguous. Specimen: CD8+ T cells from peripheral blood mononuclear cells, collected after pregnancy. The receptor was derived from a female donor in good health, enrolled as a control in a pregnancy study. The CDR3 DNA is TGTGCCAGCAGTGAGGAGGATCTAGGCCCCGTAAGTGGCTACACCTTC. Encoded protein: CASSEEDLGPVSGYTF.